This entry concerns a single T cell receptor beta chain. This clone came up a few times. Its target antigen remains unknown. The sample holds no much larger clone one base away, and base qualities are not on file. The data belong to a study of blood T cell repertoires in COVID-19 (TCRdb year 2020). The study in broad terms: The collaborator samples originated in the United States, Italy and Spain and spanned the acute and convalescent phases of COVID-19. The repertoires were released in a freely available public database meant as a resource for research on the immune response to SARS-CoV-2. HLA class I and class II types, where available, came from metadata supplied by the sample provider rather than from assay-based typing. The prospective study material was composed of cDNA or gDNA derived from T cells, B-cell-depleted T cells, or PBMCs. Subjects who had been exposed to COVID-19, were actively infected with it, or had recovered from it provided the deeply sampled blood TCRbeta repertoires that made up the dataset. The samples were drawn from two sources: the first 160 participants of the ongoing ImmuneRACE study, and approximately 1,300 subjects contributed by 6 global collaborators. Nearly every sample came with metadata listing a de-identified subject ID, COVID-19 status, age in years and sex.

The immunoSEQ Assay, a bias-controlled multiplex PCR, was used to amplify TCRbeta CDR3 regions from genomic DNA. As for the original processing: The number of nucleated cells in each sample was estimated by amplification of reference gene primers within the assay. To quantify the absolute abundance of each unique TCRbeta CDR3 rearrangement, sequence reads were collapsed and filtered. For each sample, productive Simpson clonality was calculated as the square root of Simpson's diversity index across productive rearrangements. In its TCRdb copy, this immuneACCESS table keeps in-frame sequences only and misses some clones. Where compared with another copy, unresolved V genes explain less than half of these, and the others have no known cause. The DNA was the basis for D and trimming; V, J and clone size are from that table. The sample includes fewer than 30,000 clones, with approximately 81% observed a single time. The ten largest clones represent around half of the sample.

According to the germline V gene, CDR1 reads SNHLY and CDR2 reads FYNNEI. The CDR3, from cysteine to phenylalanine, totals 14 residues. The retained sequence is limited to the CDR3, 42 bases, with the frame set at the first base. The junction shows trimming of 7 bases on V and 5 bases on J, and the gene matches do not reach 7 bases of it. What the work shows at the level of the full study, not this receptor alone: Clinical and demographic metadata were provided uncurated, with the amount varying by source and participant.

Each collaborating institution followed its own protocols to collect whole blood in K2EDTA tubes. For TCRbeta analysis, collaborator samples were shipped as frozen whole blood, as isolated PBMCs, or as DNA extracted from either sample type. Sequenced material: peripheral blood. This sequence uses TRBV2 and TRBJ2-2; TRBD1 lines up with 7 middle nucleotides. The sequence derives from a man aged 45-60 years with active or convalescent COVID-19. The sequenced DNA: TGTGCCAGCACGGGACAGAGGTTGACCGGGGAGCTGTTTTTT. Its translation reads: CASTGQRLTGELFF.